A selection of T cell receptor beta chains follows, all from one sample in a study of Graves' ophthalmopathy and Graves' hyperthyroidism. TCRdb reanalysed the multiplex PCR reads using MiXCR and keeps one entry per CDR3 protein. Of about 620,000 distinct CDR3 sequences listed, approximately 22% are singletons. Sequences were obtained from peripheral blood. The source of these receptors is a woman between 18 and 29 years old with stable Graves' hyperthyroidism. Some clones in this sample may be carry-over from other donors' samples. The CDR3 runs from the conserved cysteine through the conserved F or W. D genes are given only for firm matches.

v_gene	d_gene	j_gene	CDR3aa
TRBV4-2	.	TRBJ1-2	CASSQDKGPNYGYTF
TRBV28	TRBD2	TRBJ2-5	CASSLMQETLAGGIKETQYF
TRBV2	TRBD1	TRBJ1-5	CASSATGVPAAGNQPQHF
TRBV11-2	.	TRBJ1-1	CASRIRGGSLPEAFF
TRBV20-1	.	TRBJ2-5	CSARDREYQETQYF
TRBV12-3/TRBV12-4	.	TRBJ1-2	CASTKRQGNDYGYTF
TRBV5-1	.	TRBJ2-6	CASTRRRTERGANVLTF
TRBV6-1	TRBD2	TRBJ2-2	CASTTALAGTGELFF
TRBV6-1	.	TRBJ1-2	CASSAGPNNYGYTF
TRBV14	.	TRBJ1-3	CASSQDYRVTIYF
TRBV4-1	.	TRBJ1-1	CASSQDRFVDTEAFF
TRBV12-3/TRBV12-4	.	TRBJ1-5	CASSSDGYQPQHF
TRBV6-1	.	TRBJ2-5	CASSNQVESTQYF
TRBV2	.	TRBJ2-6	CASPGLSGANVLTF
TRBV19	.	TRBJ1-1	CASSIEAGRRWKANTEAFF
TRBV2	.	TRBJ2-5	CASSETRGGETQYF
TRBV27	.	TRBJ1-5	CASSPAPVLGVGNQPQHF
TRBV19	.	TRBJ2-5	CASSKGSLRPQETQYF
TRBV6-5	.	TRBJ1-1	CASSYSSWSTEAFF